The present TCR beta chain was sequenced within a study of T cell repertoires in cytomegalovirus infection. Study overall: It was the public TCR beta signatures that indicated both CMV infection and matching HLA type. Notes on the study in general: In two of eight donors, the top clonotype was HLA-C-restricted CMV-specific. The study identified carriers of CMV plus the relevant HLA from cumulative public TCR beta family frequency.

The CDR3 is made up of 14 amino acids. Germline V gene sequence: CDR1 SGHDN, CDR2 FVKESK. V was pared by 0 bases and J by 8 bases, with 6 bases of the junction left unmatched. Points on this clonotype: Its antigen remains unidentified.

MiXCR, run by TCRdb on the reads, gives a single entry per CDR3 protein. This sample yields about 920,000 distinct CDR3 sequences, of which roughly a third are seen a single time; around an eighth belongs to the top ten. The gene calls are TRBV14 and TRBJ1-2, with 7 positions matching TRBD1. Source: cultured CD8+ T cells from PBMCs, taken from culture after CMV antigen stimulation. The clonotype was recovered from a human donor in good health (CMV status not recorded). Some clones in this sample may be carry-over from other donors' samples. The CDR3 DNA follows: TGTGCCAGCAGCCAAGAGGGACAGTCCAGGGGCTACACCTTC. Translation: CASSQEGQSRGYTF. Variable domain in full (rest from reference TRBV14 and TRBJ1-2): EAGVTQFPSHSVIEKGQTVTLRCDPISGHDNLYWYRRVMGKEIKFLLHFVKESKQDESGMPNNRFLAERTGGTYSTLKVQPAELEDSGVYFCASSQEGQSRGYTFGSGTRLTVV.